This T cell receptor (beta chain) was recovered during a study of blood T cell repertoires in COVID-19. About the research overall: Acute and convalescent COVID-19 samples came from the United States, Italy and Spain.

Germline lookup yields CDR1 SGHDT and CDR2 YYEEEE. This CDR3 is 15 amino acids long. The V segment lost 1 base and the J segment 3 bases; nucleotides outside the gene matches: 5. In the original processing: Estimation of nucleated cell counts relied on the amplification of reference gene primers. Generated by immunoSEQ multiplex PCR, the TCRdb table keeps only in-frame clones and is missing some. The DNA was the basis for D and trimming; V, J and clone size are from that table. The data contain roughly 100,000 clones, about 91% of them singletons. This clone was seen just once. Sequences were obtained from peripheral blood. This chain uses TRBV5-6 with TRBJ1-2; 8 bases line up with TRBD1. The source is a man aged 18-30 years with acute or convalescent COVID-19. The CDR3 nucleotides are TGTGCCAGCAGCTTGACAGGGGGTGAGGACTATGGCTACACCTTC. Its translation: CASSLTGGEDYGYTF.